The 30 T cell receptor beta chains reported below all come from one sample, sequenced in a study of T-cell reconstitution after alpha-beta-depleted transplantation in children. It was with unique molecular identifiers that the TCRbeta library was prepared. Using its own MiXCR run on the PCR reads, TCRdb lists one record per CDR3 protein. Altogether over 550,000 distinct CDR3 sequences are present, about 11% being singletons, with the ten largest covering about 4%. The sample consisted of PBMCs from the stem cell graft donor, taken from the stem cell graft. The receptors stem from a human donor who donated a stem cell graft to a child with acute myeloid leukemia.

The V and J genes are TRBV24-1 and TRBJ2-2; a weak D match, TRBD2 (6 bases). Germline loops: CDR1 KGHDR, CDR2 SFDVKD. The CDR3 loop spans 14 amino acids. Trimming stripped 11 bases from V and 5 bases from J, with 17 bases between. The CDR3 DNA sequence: TGTGCCATTCAATCGATGGGGGGAACCGGGGAGCTGTTTTTT. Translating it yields CAIQSMGGTGELFF.

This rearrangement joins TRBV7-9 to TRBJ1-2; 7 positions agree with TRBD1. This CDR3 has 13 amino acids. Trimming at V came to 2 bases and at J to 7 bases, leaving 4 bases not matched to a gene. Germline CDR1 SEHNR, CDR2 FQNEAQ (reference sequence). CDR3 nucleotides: TGTGCCAGCAGCTTAAAGGGGGCGAGTGGCTACACCTTC. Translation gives CASSLKGASGYTF.

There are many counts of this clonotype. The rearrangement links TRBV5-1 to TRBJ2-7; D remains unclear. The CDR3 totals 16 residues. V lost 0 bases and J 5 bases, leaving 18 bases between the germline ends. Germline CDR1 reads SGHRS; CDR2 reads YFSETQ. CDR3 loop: CASSLEVAAVINEQYF. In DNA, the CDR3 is TGCGCCAGCAGCTTGGAAGTAGCAGCCGTAATCAACGAGCAGTACTTC.

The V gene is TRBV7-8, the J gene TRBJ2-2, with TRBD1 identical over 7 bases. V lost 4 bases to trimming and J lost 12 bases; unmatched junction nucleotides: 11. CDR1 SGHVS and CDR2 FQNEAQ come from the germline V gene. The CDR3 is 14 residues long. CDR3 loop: CASSSTGETGQLFF. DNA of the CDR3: TGTGCCAGCAGCTCCACAGGGGAGACGGGTCAGCTGTTTTTT.

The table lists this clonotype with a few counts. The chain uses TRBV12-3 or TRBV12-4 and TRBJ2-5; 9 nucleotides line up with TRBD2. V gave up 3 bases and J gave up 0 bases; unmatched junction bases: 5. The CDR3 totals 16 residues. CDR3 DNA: TGTGCCAGCAGTTTTCTAGCGGGATTGTACCAAGAGACCCAGTACTTC. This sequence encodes CASSFLAGLYQETQYF.

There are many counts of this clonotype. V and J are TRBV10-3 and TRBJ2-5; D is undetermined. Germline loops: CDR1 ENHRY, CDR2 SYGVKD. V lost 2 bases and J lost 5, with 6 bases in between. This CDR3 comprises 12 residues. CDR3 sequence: CAISETRETQYF. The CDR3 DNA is TGTGCCATCAGTGAGACTCGGGAGACCCAGTACTTC.

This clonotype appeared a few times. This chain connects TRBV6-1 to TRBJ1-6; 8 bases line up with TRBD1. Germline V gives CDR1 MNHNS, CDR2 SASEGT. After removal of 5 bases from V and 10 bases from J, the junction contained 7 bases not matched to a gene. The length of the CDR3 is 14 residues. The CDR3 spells CASSQGQGPSPLHF. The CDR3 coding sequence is TGTGCCAGCAGTCAAGGACAGGGTCCGTCACCCCTCCACTTT.

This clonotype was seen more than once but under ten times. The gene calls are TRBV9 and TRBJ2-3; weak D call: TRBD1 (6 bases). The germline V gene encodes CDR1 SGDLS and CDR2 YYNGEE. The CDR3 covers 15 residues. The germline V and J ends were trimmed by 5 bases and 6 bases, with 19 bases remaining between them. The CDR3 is CASSSAGQTRDTQYF. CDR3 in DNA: TGTGCCAGCAGTTCCGCCGGACAGACAAGGGATACGCAGTATTTT.

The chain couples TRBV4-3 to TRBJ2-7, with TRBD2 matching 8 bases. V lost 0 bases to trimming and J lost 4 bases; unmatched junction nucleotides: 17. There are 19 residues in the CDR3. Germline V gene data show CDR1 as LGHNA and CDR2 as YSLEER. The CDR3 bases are TGCGCCAGCAGCCAAGATACACCCAGCGGGAGTGTCGGGGGTTACGAGCAGTACTTC. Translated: CASSQDTPSGSVGGYEQYF.

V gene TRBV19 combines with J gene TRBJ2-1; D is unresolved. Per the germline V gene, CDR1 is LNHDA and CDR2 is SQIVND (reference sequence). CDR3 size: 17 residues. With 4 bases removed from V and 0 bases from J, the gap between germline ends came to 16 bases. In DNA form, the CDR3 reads TGTGCCAGTAGTAACCTACCTTGGACCTTCTCCTACAATGAGCAGTTCTTC. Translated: CASSNLPWTFSYNEQFF.

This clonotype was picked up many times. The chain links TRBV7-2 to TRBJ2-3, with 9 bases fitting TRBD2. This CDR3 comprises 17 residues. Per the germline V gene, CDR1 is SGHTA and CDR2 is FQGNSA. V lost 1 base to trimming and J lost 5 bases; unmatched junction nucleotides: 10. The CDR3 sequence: CASSLGGSGSIRDTQYF. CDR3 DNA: TGTGCCAGCAGCTTAGGTGGTAGCGGGAGTATTAGAGATACGCAGTATTTT.

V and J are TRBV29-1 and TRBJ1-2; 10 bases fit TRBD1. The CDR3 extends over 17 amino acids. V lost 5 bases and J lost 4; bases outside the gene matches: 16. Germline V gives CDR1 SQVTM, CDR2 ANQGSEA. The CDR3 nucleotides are TGCAGCGTTATACGATCGAGCGGGACAGGGGATGGCTATGGCTACACCTTC. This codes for CSVIRSSGTGDGYGYTF.

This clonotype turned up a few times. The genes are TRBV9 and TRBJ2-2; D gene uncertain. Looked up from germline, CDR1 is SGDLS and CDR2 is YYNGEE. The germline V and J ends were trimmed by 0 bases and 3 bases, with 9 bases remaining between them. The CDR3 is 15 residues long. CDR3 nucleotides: TGTGCCAGCAGCGTAGCAGCCACCCACACCGGGGAGCTGTTTTTT. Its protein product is CASSVAATHTGELFF.

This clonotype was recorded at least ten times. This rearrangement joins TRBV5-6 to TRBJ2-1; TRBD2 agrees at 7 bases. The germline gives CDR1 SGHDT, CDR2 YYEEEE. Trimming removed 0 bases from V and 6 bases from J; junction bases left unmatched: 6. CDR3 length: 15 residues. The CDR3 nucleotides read TGTGCCAGCAGCTTGGGCGGGAGCACCGTCAATGAGCAGTTCTTC. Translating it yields CASSLGGSTVNEQFF.

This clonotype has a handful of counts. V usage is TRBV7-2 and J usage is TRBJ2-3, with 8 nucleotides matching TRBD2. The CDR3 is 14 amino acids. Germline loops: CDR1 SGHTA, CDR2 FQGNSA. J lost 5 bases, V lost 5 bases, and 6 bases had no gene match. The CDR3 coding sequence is TGTGCCAGCAGCGTCCCGGGACTAGGAGATACGCAGTATTTT. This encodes CASSVPGLGDTQYF.

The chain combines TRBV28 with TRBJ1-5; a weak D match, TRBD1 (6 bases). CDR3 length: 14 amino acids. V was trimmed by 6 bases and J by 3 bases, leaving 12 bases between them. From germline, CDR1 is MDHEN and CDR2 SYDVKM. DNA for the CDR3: TGTGCCAGCAGACCCCCAGGGGACAATCAGCCCCAGCATTTT. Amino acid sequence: CASRPPGDNQPQHF.

The DNA of the CDR3 is TGTGCCACCAGCAGAGACCGTTCAACGGGAACAGATACGCAGTATTTT. It codes for CATSRDRSTGTDTQYF. The chain combines TRBV15 with TRBJ2-3, with D maybe TRBD2 (5 bases). V was pared by 0 bases and J by 3 bases, with 13 bases between. Germline CDR1 is LNHNV and CDR2 is YYDKDF (reference sequence). This CDR3 comprises 16 residues.

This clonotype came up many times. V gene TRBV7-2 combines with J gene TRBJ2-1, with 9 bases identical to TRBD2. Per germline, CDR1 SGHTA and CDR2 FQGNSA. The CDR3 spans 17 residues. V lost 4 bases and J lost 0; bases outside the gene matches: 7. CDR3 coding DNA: TGTGCCAGCAGCTCAGGACTAGCGAGAAGCTCCTACAATGAGCAGTTCTTC. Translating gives CASSSGLARSSYNEQFF.

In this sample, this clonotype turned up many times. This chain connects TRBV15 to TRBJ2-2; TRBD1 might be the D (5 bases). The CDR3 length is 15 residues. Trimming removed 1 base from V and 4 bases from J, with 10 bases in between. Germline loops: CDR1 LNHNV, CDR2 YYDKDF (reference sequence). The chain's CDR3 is CATSRGERGTGELFF. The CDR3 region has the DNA TGTGCCACCAGCAGAGGGGAAAGGGGCACCGGGGAGCTGTTTTTT.

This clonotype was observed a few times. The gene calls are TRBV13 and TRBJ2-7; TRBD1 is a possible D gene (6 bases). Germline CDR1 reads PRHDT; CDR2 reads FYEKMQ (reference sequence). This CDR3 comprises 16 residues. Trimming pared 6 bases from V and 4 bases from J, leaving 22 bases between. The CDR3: CASSSELDSVSYEQYF. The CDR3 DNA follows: TGTGCCAGCAGTAGTGAATTGGACAGCGTAAGTTACGAGCAGTACTTC.

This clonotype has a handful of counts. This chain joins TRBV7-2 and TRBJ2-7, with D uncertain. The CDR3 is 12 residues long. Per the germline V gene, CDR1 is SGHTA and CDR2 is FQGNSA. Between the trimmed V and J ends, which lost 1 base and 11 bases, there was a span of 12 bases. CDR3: CASSLDNSRKYF. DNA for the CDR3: TGTGCCAGCAGCTTAGATAATAGCAGGAAGTACTTC. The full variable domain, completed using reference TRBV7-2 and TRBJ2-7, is GAGVSQSPSNKVTEKGKDVELRCDPISGHTALYWYRQSLGQGLEFLIYFQGNSAPDKSGLPSDRFSAERTGGSVSTLTIQRTQQEDSAVYLCASSLDNSRKYFGPGTRLTVT.

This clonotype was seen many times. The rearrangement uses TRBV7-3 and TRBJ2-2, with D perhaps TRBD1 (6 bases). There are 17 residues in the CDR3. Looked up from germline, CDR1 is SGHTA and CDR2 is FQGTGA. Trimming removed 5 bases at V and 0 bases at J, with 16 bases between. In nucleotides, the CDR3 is TGTGCCAGCAGCCGTACCCCGGGACAAACGAACACCGGGGAGCTGTTTTTT. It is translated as CASSRTPGQTNTGELFF.

This CDR3 is CASSSGAGEYNEQFF. CDR3 bases: TGTGCCAGCAGCTCGGGAGCAGGAGAATACAATGAGCAGTTCTTC. The J gene is TRBJ2-1, the V gene TRBV7-3; the D gene is possibly TRBD2 (6 bases). Germline V gene data show CDR1 as SGHTA and CDR2 as FQGTGA. The CDR3 totals 15 residues. V was cut by 4 bases and J by 4 bases, with 14 bases left in between.

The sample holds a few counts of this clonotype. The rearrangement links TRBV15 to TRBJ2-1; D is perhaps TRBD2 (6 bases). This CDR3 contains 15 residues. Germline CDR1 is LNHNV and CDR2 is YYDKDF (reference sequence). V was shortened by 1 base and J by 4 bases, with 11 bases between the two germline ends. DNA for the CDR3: TGTGCCACCAGCAGAGGATTTAGCGGATACAATGAGCAGTTCTTC. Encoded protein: CATSRGFSGYNEQFF.

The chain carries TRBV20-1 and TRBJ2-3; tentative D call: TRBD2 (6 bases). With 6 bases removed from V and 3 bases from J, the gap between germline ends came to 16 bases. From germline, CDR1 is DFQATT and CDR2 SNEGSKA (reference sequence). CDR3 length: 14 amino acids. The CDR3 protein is CSAPDSGWTDTQYF. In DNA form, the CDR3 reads TGCAGTGCCCCGGATAGCGGCTGGACAGATACGCAGTATTTT.

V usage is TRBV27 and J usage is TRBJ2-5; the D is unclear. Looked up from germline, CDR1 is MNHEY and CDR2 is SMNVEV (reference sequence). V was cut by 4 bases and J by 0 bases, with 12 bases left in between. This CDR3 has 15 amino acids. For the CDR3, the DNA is TGTGCCAGCAGTTCCCCCGGCGAGTACCAAGAGACCCAGTACTTC. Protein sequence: CASSSPGEYQETQYF.

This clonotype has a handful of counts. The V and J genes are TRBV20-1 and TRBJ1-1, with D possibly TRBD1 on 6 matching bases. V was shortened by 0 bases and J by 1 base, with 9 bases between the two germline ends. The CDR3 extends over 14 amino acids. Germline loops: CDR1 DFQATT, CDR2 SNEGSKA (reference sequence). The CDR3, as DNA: TGCAGTGCTAGAGATAACAGGGCGAACACTGAAGCTTTCTTT. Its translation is CSARDNRANTEAFF.

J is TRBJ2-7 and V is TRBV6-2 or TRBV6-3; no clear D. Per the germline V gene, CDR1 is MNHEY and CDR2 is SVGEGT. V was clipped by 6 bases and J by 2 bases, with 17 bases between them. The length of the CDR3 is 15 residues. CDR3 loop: CASREPAARTYEQYF. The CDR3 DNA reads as TGTGCCAGCAGGGAACCGGCCGCTCGGACCTACGAGCAGTACTTC.

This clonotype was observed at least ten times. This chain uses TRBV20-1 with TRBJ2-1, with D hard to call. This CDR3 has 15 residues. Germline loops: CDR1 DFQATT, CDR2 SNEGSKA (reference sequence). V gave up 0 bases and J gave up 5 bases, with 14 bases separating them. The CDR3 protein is CSAREASGINNEQFF. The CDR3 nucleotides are TGCAGTGCTAGAGAAGCGTCTGGCATTAACAATGAGCAGTTCTTC.

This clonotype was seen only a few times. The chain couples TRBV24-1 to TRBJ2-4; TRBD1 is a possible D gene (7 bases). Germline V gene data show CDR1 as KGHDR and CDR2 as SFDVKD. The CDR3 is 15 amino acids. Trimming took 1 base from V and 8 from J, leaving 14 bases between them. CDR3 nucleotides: TGTGCCACCAGTGATTTTAGGAGGGGGCTAGACATTCAGTACTTC. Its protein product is CATSDFRRGLDIQYF.